This entry describes one T cell receptor beta chain. Its specificity is not known. The data stem from a study of CD8 T cells in Susac syndrome. General study results and limits: The study admitted that it had a relatively small number of individuals in its TCR sequencing and HLA analysis.

This CDR3 spans 12 amino acids. After removal of 7 bases from V and 3 bases from J, the junction contained 3 bases not matched to a gene. Per germline, CDR1 SQVTM and CDR2 ANQGSEA. A quantity of roughly 0.5 to 1 ug RNA underwent reverse transcription using random hexamers. With immunoSEQ multiplex PCR, TCR beta CDR3 was amplified across 54 Vbeta and 13 Jbeta. Each CDR3 protein gets one entry after TCRdb re-called the immunoSEQ multiplex PCR reads with MiXCR. The sample contains about 60,000 distinct CDR3 sequences, just under 95% of which appear only once. The sequenced material came from CD8+ T cells from PBMCs. This sequence originates from a human donor with multiple sclerosis. This sequence joins TRBV29-1 and TRBJ2-7; 10 bases are a match to TRBD2. For the CDR3, the DNA is TGCAGCGCAGCGGGAGGGAGCTACGAGCAGTACTTC. Its translation: CSAAGGSYEQYF.